A selection of T cell receptor beta chains follows, all from one sample in a study of OX40 agonist ivuxolimab in advanced cancers. Here immunoSEQ multiplex PCR was the method, and the copy in TCRdb shows in-frame clones only, minus some. The repertoire has roughly 64,000 clones, around 85% of them found once; the top ten carry roughly 0.77%. Sequenced material: CD4+ or CD8+ T cells sorted from blood, taken in a trial of the OX40 agonist ivuxolimab. Receptors were obtained from an adult with an advanced solid tumor such as melanoma, head and neck, liver or kidney cancer. Each CDR3 is given with its conserved first and last residue. A D gene is named only where the DNA matches it firmly. Some rows mark clone size as missing; the rest say once, few, many or name a class of expanded clone.

D gene: TRBD1; V gene: TRBV10-3; J gene: TRBJ1-5; clone size: NA; CDR3 DNA: TGTGCCATCAGCGAGAGGACAGGGGGTAGCCAGCCCCAGCATTTT; CDR3 protein: CAISERTGGSQPQHF
D gene: NA; V gene: TRBV19; J gene: TRBJ2-2; clone size: NA; CDR3 DNA: TGTGCCAGTAGTATCGGCCCTCGAAGCGGGAACACCGGGGAGCTGTTTTTT; CDR3 protein: CASSIGPRSGNTGELFF
D gene: TRBD2; V gene: TRBV5-4; J gene: TRBJ2-2; clone size: NA; CDR3 DNA: TGTGCCAGCAGACAGGCCCGGGGGGTCGGGGAGCTGTTTTTT; CDR3 protein: CASRQARGVGELFF
D gene: TRBD2; V gene: TRBV29-1; J gene: TRBJ2-3; clone size: NA; CDR3 DNA: TGCAGCGTTGAAGATGGGGGACTAGCGGGGGGGGCAGATACGCAGTATTTT; CDR3 protein: CSVEDGGLAGGADTQYF
D gene: NA; V gene: TRBV5-6; J gene: TRBJ2-3; clone size: NA; CDR3 DNA: TGTGCCAGCAGCTTGTTTACGGATAGCACAGATACGCAGTATTTT; CDR3 protein: CASSLFTDSTDTQYF
D gene: NA; V gene: TRBV29-1; J gene: TRBJ1-1; clone size: NA; CDR3 DNA: TGCAGCGTTGATGCGGGGGCGAGGACTGAAGCTTTCTTT; CDR3 protein: CSVDAGARTEAFF
D gene: NA; V gene: TRBV5-8; J gene: TRBJ1-2; clone size: NA; CDR3 DNA: TGTGCCAGCAGGGGCCCAGACTGGAACTATGGCTACACCTTC; CDR3 protein: CASRGPDWNYGYTF
D gene: NA; V gene: TRBV18; J gene: TRBJ2-2; clone size: NA; CDR3 DNA: TGTGCCAGCTCTCGCGACACCGGGGAGCTGTTTTTT; CDR3 protein: CASSRDTGELFF
D gene: NA; V gene: TRBV7-3; J gene: TRBJ1-2; clone size: few; CDR3 DNA: TGTGCCAGCAGCCAAACGGGGGTGGGCTATGGCTACACCTTC; CDR3 protein: CASSQTGVGYGYTF
D gene: TRBD1; V gene: TRBV5-1; J gene: TRBJ1-1; clone size: NA; CDR3 DNA: TGCGCCAGCAGCTCACTGGCCGGGACAGGGTCTTCCACTGAAGCTTTCTTT; CDR3 protein: CASSSLAGTGSSTEAFF
D gene: NA; V gene: TRBV6-1; J gene: TRBJ2-7; clone size: NA; CDR3 DNA: TGTGCCAGCAGCGGGGCCTACGAGCAGTACTTC; CDR3 protein: CASSGAYEQYF
D gene: NA; V gene: TRBV6-5; J gene: TRBJ1-1; clone size: once; CDR3 DNA: TGTGCCAGCAGCCTTACCCGGGGGACTGAAGCTTTCTTT; CDR3 protein: CASSLTRGTEAFF